Below are 9 T cell receptor beta chains sequenced from a single sample in a study of regulatory T cells in long-lasting Graves disease. Construction of TCR beta libraries relied on iRepertoire HTBI primers and on Arm-PCR targeting CDR3 regions. Via MiXCR, TCRdb re-called the multiplex PCR reads, giving one row per CDR3 protein. The profile shows 300,000 to 500,000 distinct CDR3 sequences, 20% of them singletons. Time point noted: persistent/refractory GD, antithyroid drugs over 5 years with positive TRAb. There was RNA extracted from PBMCs, and the TCR library was made from it. Sequenced here: peripheral blood mononuclear cells (PBMCs), sampled when the disease was refractory, from a patient treated with antithyroid drugs. The receptors were gathered from a female donor with Graves disease.

The sample holds a few counts of this clonotype. This chain links TRBV10-3 with TRBJ2-5; 9 bases are shared with TRBD1. Looked up from germline, CDR1 is ENHRY and CDR2 is SYGVKD. This CDR3 is built from 14 residues. The trim removed 6 bases at V and 4 bases at J, leaving 6 bases unmatched. In nucleotides, the CDR3 is TGTGCCATCAGGTCTGGGACAGGGCGAGAGACCCAGTACTTC. Residues: CAIRSGTGRETQYF.

At least ten counts were recorded for this clonotype. V usage is TRBV12-3 or TRBV12-4 and J usage is TRBJ1-5; weak D call: TRBD1 (6 bases). V gave up 1 base and J gave up 7 bases, with 11 bases separating them. The CDR3 is made up of 14 amino acids. This CDR3 reads CASSLGQGKQPQHF. The CDR3 coding sequence is TGTGCCAGCAGTTTAGGGCAGGGGAAACAGCCCCAGCATTTT.

The table lists this clonotype with many counts. In DNA form, the CDR3 reads TGTGCCAGCAGTTCCGAAAGCAATCAGCCCCAGCATTTT. This sequence encodes CASSSESNQPQHF. The V and J genes are TRBV28 and TRBJ1-5, with D unclear. Per germline, CDR1 MDHEN and CDR2 SYDVKM. This CDR3 comprises 13 residues. Between the trimmed V and J ends, which lost 4 bases and 1 base, there was a span of 5 bases.

This clonotype came up many times. This chain connects TRBV9 to TRBJ1-5; D is ambiguous. The CDR3 totals 12 residues. CDR1 is SGDLS and CDR2 is YYNGEE in the germline V gene. Between the trimmed V and J ends, which lost 4 bases and 9 bases, there was a span of 11 bases. CDR3 DNA sequence: TGTGCCAGCAGCAAAGATGTGGGGCCCCAGCATTTT. Amino acids: CASSKDVGPQHF.

In its sample, this clonotype was seen many times. This chain uses TRBV10-3 with TRBJ2-5, with TRBD1 as a possible D gene (5 bases). The CDR3 is 13 residues long. Germline-derived CDR1 and CDR2 are ENHRY and SYGVKD. Trimming took 4 bases from V and 3 from J, leaving 9 bases between them. DNA for the CDR3: TGTGCCATCAGTGGCGAGACAGAAGAGACCCAGTACTTC. This codes for CAISGETEETQYF.

This clonotype has at least ten counts. The rearrangement joins TRBV28 to TRBJ1-2; maybe TRBD1 (5 bases). CDR3 length equals 14 residues. V lost 8 bases, J lost 7 bases, and 20 bases lay in between. Germline lookup yields CDR1 MDHEN and CDR2 SYDVKM. The CDR3 reads CASGPGTVTSGYTF. The CDR3 region has the DNA TGTGCCAGCGGACCAGGGACGGTAACTAGTGGCTACACCTTC.

This clonotype was recorded a few times. The rearrangement uses TRBV2 and TRBJ1-3; D gene uncertain. Trimming left V 10 bases short and J 0 bases short, with 13 bases between. CDR3 length: 14 residues. CDR1 and CDR2 (germline): SNHLY, FYNNEI. The CDR3 region is CAIYPFASGNTIYF. The CDR3 coding sequence is TGTGCCATCTACCCATTTGCCTCTGGAAACACCATATATTTT.

Many counts were recorded for this clonotype. This sequence joins TRBV28 and TRBJ1-1, with 7 bases aligning to TRBD1. The V segment lost 2 bases and the J segment 5 bases; nucleotides outside the gene matches: 5. Germline CDR1 reads MDHEN; CDR2 reads SYDVKM. The CDR3 consists of 14 residues. CDR3 protein: CASSLDRVRTEAFF. CDR3 sequence (DNA): TGTGCCAGCAGTTTAGACAGGGTCCGAACTGAAGCTTTCTTT.

This clonotype was recorded at least ten times. CDR3: CASETGTSNQPQHF. The CDR3 region has the DNA TGTGCCAGCGAGACAGGGACGTCCAATCAGCCCCAGCATTTT. J is TRBJ1-5 and V is TRBV12-3 or TRBV12-4, with 7 positions matching TRBD1. The V gene end was trimmed by 8 bases and the J gene end by 3 bases; junction bases not matched to a gene: 7. This CDR3 is built from 14 residues.